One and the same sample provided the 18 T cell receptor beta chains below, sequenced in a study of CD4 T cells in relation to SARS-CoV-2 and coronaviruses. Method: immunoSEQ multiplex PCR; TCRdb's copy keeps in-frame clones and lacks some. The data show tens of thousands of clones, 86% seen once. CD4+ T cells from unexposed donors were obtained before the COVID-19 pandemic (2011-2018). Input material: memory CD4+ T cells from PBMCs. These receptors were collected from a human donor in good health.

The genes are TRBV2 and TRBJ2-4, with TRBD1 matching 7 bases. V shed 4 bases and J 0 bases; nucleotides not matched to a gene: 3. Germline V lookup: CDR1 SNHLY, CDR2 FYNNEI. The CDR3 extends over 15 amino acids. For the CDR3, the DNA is TGTGCCAGCAGTGTCGAGGGGGCAGCCAAAAACATTCAGTACTTC. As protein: CASSVEGAAKNIQYF.

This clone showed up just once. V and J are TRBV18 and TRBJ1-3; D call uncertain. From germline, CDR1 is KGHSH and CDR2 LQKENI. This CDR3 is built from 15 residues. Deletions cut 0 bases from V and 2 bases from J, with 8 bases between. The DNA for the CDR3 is TGTGCCAGCTCACCACCGAACGACGCTGGAAACACCATATATTTT. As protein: CASSPPNDAGNTIYF.

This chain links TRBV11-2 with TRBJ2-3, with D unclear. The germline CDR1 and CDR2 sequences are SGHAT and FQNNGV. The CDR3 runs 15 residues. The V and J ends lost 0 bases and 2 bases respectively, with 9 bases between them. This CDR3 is CASSLDYRYTDTQYF. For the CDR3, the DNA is TGTGCCAGCAGCTTAGATTACAGATACACAGATACGCAGTATTTT.

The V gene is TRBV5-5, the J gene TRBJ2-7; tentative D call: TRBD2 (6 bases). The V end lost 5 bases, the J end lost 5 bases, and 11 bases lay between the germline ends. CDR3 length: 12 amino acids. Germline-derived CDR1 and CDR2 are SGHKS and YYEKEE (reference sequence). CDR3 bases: TGTGCCAGCAGTTTAGCTAGCGACGAGCAGTACTTC. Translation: CASSLASDEQYF.

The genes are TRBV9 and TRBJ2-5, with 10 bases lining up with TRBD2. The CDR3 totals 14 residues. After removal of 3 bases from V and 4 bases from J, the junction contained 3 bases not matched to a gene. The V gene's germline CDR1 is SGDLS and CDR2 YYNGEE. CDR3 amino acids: CASSAGLAVETQYF. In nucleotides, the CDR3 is TGTGCCAGCAGCGCAGGACTAGCGGTAGAGACCCAGTACTTC.

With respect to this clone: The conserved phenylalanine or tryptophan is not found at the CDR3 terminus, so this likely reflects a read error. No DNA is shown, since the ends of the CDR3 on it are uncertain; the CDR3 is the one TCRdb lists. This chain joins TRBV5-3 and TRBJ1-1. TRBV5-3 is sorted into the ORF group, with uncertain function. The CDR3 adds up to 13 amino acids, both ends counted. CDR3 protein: CARSPKYSGGQGG.

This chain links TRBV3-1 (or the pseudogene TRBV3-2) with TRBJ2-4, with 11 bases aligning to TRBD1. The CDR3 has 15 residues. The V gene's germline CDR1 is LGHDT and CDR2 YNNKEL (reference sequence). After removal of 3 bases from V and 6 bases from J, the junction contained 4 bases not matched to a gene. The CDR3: CASSQGQGGRNIQYF. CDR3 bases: TGTGCCAGCAGCCAGGGACAGGGGGGGAGAAACATTCAGTACTTC.

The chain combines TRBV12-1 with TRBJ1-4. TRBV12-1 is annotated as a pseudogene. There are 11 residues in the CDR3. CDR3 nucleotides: TGTGCCAGCACCGACCGGGAGCTACTGTTTTTT. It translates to CASTDRELLFF.

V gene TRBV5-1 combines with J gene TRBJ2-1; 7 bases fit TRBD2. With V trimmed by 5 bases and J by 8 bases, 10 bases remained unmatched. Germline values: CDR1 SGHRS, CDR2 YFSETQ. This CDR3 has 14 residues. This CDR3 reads CASSKAGPSDEQFF. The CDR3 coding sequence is TGCGCCAGCAGTAAAGCGGGGCCATCGGATGAGCAGTTCTTC.

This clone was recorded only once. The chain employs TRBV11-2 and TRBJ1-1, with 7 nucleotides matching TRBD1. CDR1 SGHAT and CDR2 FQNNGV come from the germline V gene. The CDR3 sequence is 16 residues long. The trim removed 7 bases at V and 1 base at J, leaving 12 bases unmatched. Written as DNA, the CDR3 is TGTGCCAGCATGGAGCAGGGGGTTTTGAGGAACACTGAAGCTTTCTTT. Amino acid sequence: CASMEQGVLRNTEAFF.

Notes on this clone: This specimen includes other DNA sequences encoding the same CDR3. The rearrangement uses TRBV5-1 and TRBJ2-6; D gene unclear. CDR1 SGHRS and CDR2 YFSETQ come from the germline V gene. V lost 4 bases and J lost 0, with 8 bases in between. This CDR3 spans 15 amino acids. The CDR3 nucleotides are TGCGCCAGCAGCCCGCCTAGCTCTGGGGCCAACGTCCTGACTTTC. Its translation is CASSPPSSGANVLTF.

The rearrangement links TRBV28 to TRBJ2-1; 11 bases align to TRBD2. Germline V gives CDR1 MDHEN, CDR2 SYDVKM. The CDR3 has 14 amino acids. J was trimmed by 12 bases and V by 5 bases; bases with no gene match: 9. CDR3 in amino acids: CASSPQLAGATQFF. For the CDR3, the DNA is TGTGCCAGCAGTCCCCAACTAGCGGGAGCCACGCAGTTCTTC.

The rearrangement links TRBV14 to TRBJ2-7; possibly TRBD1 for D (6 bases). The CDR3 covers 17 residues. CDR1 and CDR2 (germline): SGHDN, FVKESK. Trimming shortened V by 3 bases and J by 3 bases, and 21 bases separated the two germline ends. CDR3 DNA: TGTGCCAGCAGCCACCGAACGGCAGGGGCGCGGTACTACGAGCAGTACTTC. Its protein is CASSHRTAGARYYEQYF.

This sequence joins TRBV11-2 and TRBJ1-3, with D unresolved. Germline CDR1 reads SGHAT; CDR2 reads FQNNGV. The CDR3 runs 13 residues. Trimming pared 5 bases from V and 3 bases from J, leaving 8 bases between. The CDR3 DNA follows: TGTGCCAGCAGCCCTGGAATTGGAAACACCATATATTTT. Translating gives CASSPGIGNTIYF.

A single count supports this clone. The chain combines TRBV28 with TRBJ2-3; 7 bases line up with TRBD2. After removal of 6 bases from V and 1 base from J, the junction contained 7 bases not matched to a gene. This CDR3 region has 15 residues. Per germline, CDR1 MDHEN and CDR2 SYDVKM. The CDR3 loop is CASSPSGRGTDTQYF. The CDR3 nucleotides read TGTGCCAGCAGCCCATCAGGGAGGGGCACAGATACGCAGTATTTT. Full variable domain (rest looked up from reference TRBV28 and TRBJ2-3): DVKVTQSSRYLVKRTGEKVFLECVQDMDHENMFWYRQDPGLGLRLIYFSYDVKMKEKGDIPEGYSVSREKKERFSLILESASTNQTSMYLCASSPSGRGTDTQYFGPGTRLTVL.

CDR3 sequence (DNA): TGCGCCAGCAGCCAAGGAGAGGGGCGGATAGGCGAGCAGTACTTC. Protein product: CASSQGEGRIGEQYF. The rearrangement uses TRBV4-1 and TRBJ2-7; D tentatively reads TRBD1 or TRBD2 (5 bases each). The V gene lost 1 base and the J gene lost 6 bases, with 16 bases spanning the gap. The CDR3 runs to 15 residues. Germline V lookup: CDR1 MGHRA, CDR2 YSYEKL.

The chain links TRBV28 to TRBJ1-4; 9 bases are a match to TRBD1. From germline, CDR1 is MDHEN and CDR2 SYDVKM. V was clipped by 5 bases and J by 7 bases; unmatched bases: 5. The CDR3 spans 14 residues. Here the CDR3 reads CASSRTGGSEKLFF. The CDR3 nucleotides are TGTGCCAGCAGTCGCACAGGGGGCTCTGAAAAACTGTTTTTT.

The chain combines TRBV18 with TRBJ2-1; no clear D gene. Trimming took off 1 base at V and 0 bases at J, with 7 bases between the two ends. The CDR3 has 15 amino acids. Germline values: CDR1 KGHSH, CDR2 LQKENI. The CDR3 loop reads CASSPQGSSYNEQFF. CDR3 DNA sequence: TGTGCCAGCTCACCACAGGGCAGCTCCTACAATGAGCAGTTCTTC.